This T cell receptor beta chain was found in a study of cytomegalovirus exposure and HLA in healthy donors. Trimming at V came to 5 bases and at J to 5 bases, leaving 7 bases not matched to a gene. The CDR3 length is 15 residues. Germline V gene data show CDR1 as SGHAT and CDR2 as FQDESV (reference sequence). In the case of this clone: As yet, its antigen is unknown.

13 Jbeta primers and 60 Vbeta primers were used for the PCR. The assay was immunoSEQ multiplex PCR, and TCRdb's table has in-frame clones only and misses some. Among approximately 150,000 clones listed, 70% to 85% were seen once. Each donor was healthy, and each was a bone marrow donor. Study-wide points: As a later analysis showed, a missense DCLRE1C variant was linked to trimming of TCR beta V- and J-genes. Among TCR beta chains of equal frequency, HLA-associated ones were more clonally expanded in a later analysis. The study recorded fewer than 200 TCR beta chains that were cytomegalovirus-associated.

Specimen: PBMCs. The chain combines TRBV11-1 with TRBJ2-5; 11 nucleotides align to TRBD2. The receptor was derived from a man aged 35 to 55 in good health and CMV-seronegative. The CDR3 coding sequence is TGTGCCAGCAGCCCGCGACTAGCGGGAAGGGAGACCCAGTACTTC. Translating gives CASSPRLAGRETQYF. The full variable domain, completed using reference TRBV11-1 and TRBJ2-5, is EAEVAQSPRYKITEKSQAVAFWCDPISGHATLYWYRQILGQGPELLVQFQDESVVDDSQLPKDRFSAERLKGVDSTLKIQPAELGDSAMYLCASSPRLAGRETQYFGPGTRLLVL.